The clone carrying this T cell receptor beta chain was counted a single time. These data belong to a study of OX40 agonist ivuxolimab in advanced cancers. About the study: The treatment was a fully human IgG2 OX40 agonist, ivuxolimab.

The CDR3 runs 13 residues. V dropped 1 base and J dropped 13; count of bases not matched to a gene: 10. Germline V gene sequence: CDR1 SGHDT, CDR2 YYEEEE. The repertoire was sequenced with immunoSEQ multiplex PCR; TCRdb's copy has only in-frame clones and lacks some. The sample yields approximately 52,000 clones, over 80% seen once. The TCR sequence derives from an adult with an advanced solid tumor such as melanoma, head and neck, liver or kidney cancer. The input for sequencing was CD4+ or CD8+ T cells sorted from blood, taken in a trial of the OX40 agonist ivuxolimab. The V and J genes are TRBV5-6 and TRBJ1-2; 7 positions match TRBD1. This CDR3 reads CASSLRQGHRGTF. The CDR3, as DNA: TGTGCCAGCAGCTTGAGACAGGGCCATAGGGGCACCTTC.